This passage covers 32 T cell receptor beta chains from one sample sequenced in a study of T cell repertoires in cytomegalovirus infection (dated by TCRdb to about 2019). Sequencing used an Illumina HiSeq 1500. Starting from the raw public reads, TCRdb applied fastp trimming at Q25, assembled clones with MiXCR and retained in-frame beta chains. A single entry per CDR3 protein holds the most common genes and DNA from its merged rows. The sample contains approximately 150,000 distinct CDR3 sequences, over 15% of them found a single time. Around a sixth of the sample belongs to the ten largest clones. The sequencing sample was made of CD8+ T cells from PBMCs. The origin of the receptors is a human donor in good health (CMV status not recorded). Some clones in this sample may be carry-over from other donors' samples.

This chain uses TRBV12-3 or TRBV12-4 with TRBJ2-1, with 7 bases aligning to TRBD1. The length of the CDR3 is 16 residues. V lost 5 bases, J lost 5 bases, and 12 bases stayed unmatched. The CDR3 nucleotides are TGTGCCAGCAGTCACACCGACAGGGAATCCGACAATGAGCAGTTCTTC. Its protein is CASSHTDRESDNEQFF.

The rearrangement links TRBV15 to TRBJ2-3; possibly TRBD2 for D (6 bases). Germline lookup yields CDR1 LNHNV and CDR2 YYDKDF (reference sequence). CDR3 length: 19 amino acids. The V end lost 5 bases, the J end lost 0 bases, and 24 bases lay between the germline ends. The chain's CDR3 is CATSPQEGFGRDSTDTQYF. The DNA for the CDR3 is TGTGCCACCAGCCCTCAGGAGGGGTTTGGCAGGGACAGCACAGATACGCAGTATTTT.

The J gene is TRBJ2-5, the V gene TRBV12-3 or TRBV12-4; D tentatively fits TRBD1 or TRBD2 (7 bases each). The CDR3 has 13 residues. The V end lost 6 bases, the J end lost 5 bases, and 13 bases lay between the germline ends. The chain's CDR3 is CASRSGGGETQYF. In DNA, the CDR3 is TGTGCCAGCAGATCAGGGGGAGGGGAGACCCAGTACTTC.

The chain couples TRBV6-2 or TRBV6-3 to TRBJ1-1; no definite D call. Trimming took 8 bases from V and 0 from J, leaving 10 bases between them. The CDR3 is made up of 13 amino acids. Germline CDR1 is MNHEY and CDR2 is SVGEGT. CDR3 residues: CASHQQLNTEAFF. The CDR3 DNA sequence: TGTGCCAGCCACCAGCAACTGAACACTGAAGCTTTCTTT.

In this sample, this clonotype turned up a few times. The chain carries TRBV7-8 and TRBJ2-7; D perhaps matches TRBD2 (6 bases). Germline lookup yields CDR1 SGHVS and CDR2 FQNEAQ. The germline V and J ends were trimmed by 8 bases and 2 bases, with 13 bases remaining between them. The CDR3 spans 13 residues. CDR3 residues: CASEGTPTYEQYF. CDR3 DNA sequence: TGTGCCAGCGAGGGGACTCCCACCTACGAGCAGTACTTC. Together with reference TRBV7-8 and TRBJ2-7, the CDR3 gives the full variable domain: GAGVSQSPRYKVAKRGQDVALRCDPISGHVSLFWYQQALGQGPEFLTYFQNEAQLDKSGLPSDRFFAERPEGSVSTLKIQRTQQEDSAVYLCASEGTPTYEQYFGPGTRLTVT.

The chain uses TRBV11-2 and TRBJ2-7, with 10 bases lining up with TRBD2. The CDR3 contains 17 residues. Trimming at V came to 0 bases and at J to 6 bases, leaving 11 bases not matched to a gene. The germline V gene encodes CDR1 SGHAT and CDR2 FQNNGV. CDR3 coding DNA: TGTGCCAGCAGCTTAGATCAGGCGGCTAGCGGGAGAGGCGAGCAGTACTTC. This gives the protein CASSLDQAASGRGEQYF.

At least ten counts were recorded for this clonotype. J is TRBJ1-2 and V is TRBV7-9; no clear D gene. This CDR3 is built from 11 residues. With 5 bases removed from V and 3 bases from J, the gap between germline ends came to 4 bases. The germline gives CDR1 SEHNR, CDR2 FQNEAQ (reference sequence). The CDR3 DNA sequence: TGTGCCAGCAGCGGGGACTATGGCTACACCTTC. Translated: CASSGDYGYTF.

This clonotype was seen more than once but under ten times. A much larger clone differs from this one at a single base, so this may be a read error. This rearrangement joins TRBV11-2 to TRBJ1-1; no reliable D call. The V gene lost 2 bases and the J gene lost 1 base, with 2 bases spanning the gap. The CDR3 is made up of 12 amino acids. Germline V gene lookup returns CDR1 SGHAT and CDR2 FQNNGV. The CDR3, as DNA: TGTGCCAGCAGCTTATGGAACACTGAAGCTTTCTTT. Translated, it gives CASSLWNTEAFF.

This clonotype was detected a few times. This chain connects TRBV7-2 to TRBJ1-1; D call uncertain. Trimming pared 6 bases from V and 1 base from J, leaving 9 bases between. The germline V gene encodes CDR1 SGHTA and CDR2 FQGNSA. This CDR3 is built from 13 residues. CDR3 nucleotides: TGTGCCAGCAGTCCTAGTTGGAACACTGAAGCTTTCTTT. This translates into CASSPSWNTEAFF.

The chain carries TRBV27 and TRBJ2-3; 9 nucleotides line up with TRBD1. Germline CDR1 MNHEY, CDR2 SMNVEV (reference sequence). The CDR3 consists of 18 residues. Trimming cost V 1 base and J 0 bases; bases outside gene matches: 8. This CDR3 is CASSLFRGQGPSTDTQYF. The CDR3 DNA is TGTGCCAGCAGTTTATTCCGGGGACAGGGACCTAGCACAGATACGCAGTATTTT.

This clonotype was observed a few times. This rearrangement joins TRBV20-1 to TRBJ2-5, with 8 bases fitting TRBD1. Germline-derived CDR1 and CDR2 are DFQATT and SNEGSKA (reference sequence). The CDR3 has 14 residues. The J segment lost 3 bases and the V segment lost 6 bases, leaving 9 bases of the junction unmatched. This CDR3 is CSAGPGTGEETQYF. The CDR3 DNA sequence: TGCAGTGCAGGCCCCGGGACAGGTGAAGAGACCCAGTACTTC.

The table lists this clonotype with a few counts. V and J are TRBV7-2 and TRBJ2-3, with TRBD2 identical over 13 bases. J gave up 6 bases and V 5 bases, and 5 bases lay outside the gene matches. CDR1 is SGHTA, CDR2 FQGNSA, per germline. The CDR3 covers 15 residues. Written as DNA, the CDR3 is TGTGCCAGCAGCCCGACTAGCGGGAGGAGGGATACGCAGTATTTT. Its translation: CASSPTSGRRDTQYF.

The chain has TRBV10-3 and TRBJ1-2; the D is unclear. There are 11 residues in the CDR3. V dropped 4 bases and J dropped 5 bases, with 5 bases sitting between them. Germline V gives CDR1 ENHRY, CDR2 SYGVKD. The CDR3 bases are TGTGCCATCAGTGGAGAGTATGGCTACACCTTC. Protein product: CAISGEYGYTF.

Only a few counts were recorded for this clonotype. The rearrangement uses TRBV10-3 and TRBJ2-7; D is unresolved. There are 13 residues in the CDR3. Germline values: CDR1 ENHRY, CDR2 SYGVKD. V was shortened by 2 bases and J by 3 bases, with 8 bases between the two germline ends. The CDR3 is CAISEMQHYEQYF. The CDR3 DNA reads TGTGCCATCAGTGAGATGCAGCACTACGAGCAGTACTTC.

The rearrangement uses TRBV10-3 and TRBJ2-5; D is ambiguous. The CDR3 length is 11 residues. Trimming took 8 bases from V and 1 from J, leaving 5 bases between them. Germline CDR1 and CDR2: ENHRY and SYGVKD. CDR3 protein: CAIGPQETQYF. CDR3 bases: TGTGCCATCGGGCCCCAAGAGACCCAGTACTTC.

The V call is TRBV7-2, the J call TRBJ1-4; D is possibly TRBD1 (6 bases). Germline values: CDR1 SGHTA, CDR2 FQGNSA. The CDR3 contains 15 residues. Trimming took off 3 bases at V and 7 bases at J, with 15 bases between the two ends. This CDR3 is CASSFLGGRTEKLFF. The DNA of the CDR3 is TGTGCCAGCAGCTTCCTGGGGGGCAGAACTGAAAAACTGTTTTTT.

This clonotype was found many times. This CDR3 is CASSPFSTGRGTDTQYF. DNA of the CDR3: TGTGCCAGCAGCCCATTCAGTACAGGGAGGGGCACAGATACGCAGTATTTT. J is TRBJ2-3 and V is TRBV11-2, with D tentatively TRBD2 (7 bases). Germline CDR1 SGHAT, CDR2 FQNNGV. The CDR3 consists of 17 residues. V lost 5 bases, J lost 1 base, and 19 bases lay in between.

This clonotype came up a few times. This chain joins TRBV28 and TRBJ2-7; the D is unclear. V lost 3 bases, J lost 5 bases, and 8 bases lay in between. CDR1 is MDHEN, CDR2 SYDVKM, per germline. The CDR3 has 12 amino acids. The DNA of the CDR3 is TGTGCCAGCAGTTTCCGGCGGAACGAGCAGTACTTC. Translating gives CASSFRRNEQYF.

This chain connects TRBV7-9 to TRBJ2-1; 9 bases are shared with TRBD1. Germline V gene data show CDR1 as SEHNR and CDR2 as FQNEAQ (reference sequence). This CDR3 spans 15 amino acids. Trimming removed 5 bases from V and 3 bases from J; junction bases left unmatched: 5. In nucleotides, the CDR3 is TGTGCCAGCAGCCCCGAGACAGGGGGCTACAATGAGCAGTTCTTC. It codes for CASSPETGGYNEQFF.

This clonotype was counted between two and nine times. The rearrangement uses TRBV28 and TRBJ2-3, with 9 bases matching TRBD2. The CDR3 extends over 15 amino acids. Trimming removed 5 bases from V and 6 bases from J; junction bases left unmatched: 9. Germline values: CDR1 MDHEN, CDR2 SYDVKM. DNA for the CDR3: TGTGCCAGCAGTCCCCACATAGCGGGAGTTGATACGCAGTATTTT. It translates to CASSPHIAGVDTQYF.

V gene TRBV5-6 combines with J gene TRBJ1-1; 10 nucleotides line up with TRBD1. The CDR3 has 17 amino acids. J lost 1 base, V lost 1 base, and 7 bases had no gene match. Germline CDR1 and CDR2: SGHDT and YYEEEE. CDR3 sequence: CASSLLIWDRGNTEAFF. The CDR3 region has the DNA TGTGCCAGCAGCTTGCTTATATGGGACAGGGGGAACACTGAAGCTTTCTTT.

The table lists this clonotype with a few counts. The genes are TRBV27 and TRBJ2-5; D is undetermined. There are 15 residues in the CDR3. V lost 4 bases to trimming and J lost 2 bases, with 14 bases between them. CDR1 is MNHEY and CDR2 is SMNVEV in the germline V gene (reference sequence). Here the CDR3 reads CASSSIPPSQETQYF. The CDR3 coding sequence is TGTGCCAGCAGTTCCATACCCCCATCTCAAGAGACCCAGTACTTC.

This clonotype has just a few counts. This rearrangement joins TRBV7-2 to TRBJ2-1; no reliable D call. The V end lost 0 bases, the J end lost 0 bases, and 9 bases lay between the germline ends. Germline values: CDR1 SGHTA, CDR2 FQGNSA. The CDR3 runs to 16 residues. CDR3 in DNA: TGTGCCAGCAGCTTAGCCGGCGATCGCTCCTACAATGAGCAGTTCTTC. This gives the protein CASSLAGDRSYNEQFF.

The rearrangement links TRBV29-1 to TRBJ2-5; D is undetermined. The CDR3 covers 13 residues. Germline CDR1 reads SQVTM; CDR2 reads ANQGSEA. The V gene lost 5 bases and the J gene lost 5 bases, with 15 bases spanning the gap. As DNA, the CDR3 is TGCAGCGTTCCGCCGGGCCCCAGTGAGACCCAGTACTTC. It is translated as CSVPPGPSETQYF. The full variable domain, in which reference TRBV29-1 and TRBJ2-5 provide the parts outside the CDR3, is SAVISQKPSRDICQRGTSLTIQCQVDSQVTMMFWYRQQPGQSLTLIATANQGSEATYESGFVIDKFPISRPNLTFSTLTVSNMSPEDSSIYLCSVPPGPSETQYFGPGTRLLVL.

This clonotype was detected a few times. The DNA of the CDR3 is TGTGCCAGCAGTTGGGCGGGGACCAACACTGAAGCTTTCTTT. This sequence encodes CASSWAGTNTEAFF. The gene calls are TRBV6-8 and TRBJ1-1; perhaps TRBD1 as D (5 bases). This CDR3 region has 14 residues. CDR1 is MNHGY and CDR2 is SAAAGT in the germline V gene. V dropped 4 bases and J dropped 2 bases, with 11 bases sitting between them.

This chain uses TRBV6-1 with TRBJ1-2, with 10 bases lining up with TRBD1. The V gene end was trimmed by 4 bases and the J gene end by 1 base; junction bases not matched to a gene: 9. This CDR3 region has 17 residues. CDR1 and CDR2 from the germline V gene are MNHNS and SASEGT. DNA of the CDR3: TGTGCCAGCAGTGGTACCGGGACAGGGGAAATTAACTATGGCTACACCTTC. Translating gives CASSGTGTGEINYGYTF.

This clonotype occurred a few times. V and J are TRBV12-5 and TRBJ2-1, with D perhaps assigned TRBD1 or TRBD2 (6 bases each). Germline V gene sequence: CDR1 LGHNT, CDR2 FRNRAP. V gave up 1 base and J gave up 7 bases, with 11 bases separating them. This CDR3 comprises 14 residues. DNA for the CDR3: TGTGCTAGTGGTTTGGGGCAGGGGAGGAATGAGCAGTTCTTC. This translates into CASGLGQGRNEQFF.

The sample holds a few counts of this clonotype. The rearrangement uses TRBV7-2 and TRBJ2-7; 15 bases match TRBD2. With V trimmed by 6 bases and J by 2 bases, 14 bases remained unmatched. This CDR3 spans 19 amino acids. Germline V gives CDR1 SGHTA, CDR2 FQGNSA. CDR3 sequence: CASSRPRTSGGAKPYEQYF. The CDR3 coding sequence is TGTGCCAGCAGTCGCCCTCGGACTAGCGGGGGGGCGAAACCCTACGAGCAGTACTTC.

In its sample, this clonotype was seen a few times. The chain couples TRBV4-3 to TRBJ2-3, with 7 bases matching TRBD2. This CDR3 region has 16 residues. V lost 0 bases, J lost 2 bases, and 5 bases stayed unmatched. Germline-derived CDR1 and CDR2 are LGHNA and YSLEER. The CDR3 protein is CASSQDPAGNTDTQYF. The CDR3 bases are TGCGCCAGCAGCCAAGATCCAGCGGGGAACACAGATACGCAGTATTTT.

V gene TRBV20-1 combines with J gene TRBJ1-1, with unresolved D. The V gene lost 1 base and the J gene lost 4 bases, with 10 bases spanning the gap. The length of the CDR3 is 13 residues. Per the germline V gene, CDR1 is DFQATT and CDR2 is SNEGSKA (reference sequence). CDR3 region: CSARGTAFTEAFF. In nucleotides, the CDR3 is TGCAGTGCTAGAGGGACCGCCTTCACTGAAGCTTTCTTT.

This clonotype was detected only a few times. The V and J genes are TRBV6-2 or TRBV6-3 and TRBJ2-7, with D possibly being TRBD1 or TRBD2 (5 bases each). CDR1 and CDR2 from the germline V gene are MNHEY and SVGEGT. CDR3 length: 17 amino acids. V was shortened by 4 bases and J by 0 bases, with 19 bases between the two germline ends. The CDR3 nucleotides read TGTGCCAGCAGTTCGGTCGCCCGACGGGGCGCCTCCTACGAGCAGTACTTC. This gives the protein CASSSVARRGASYEQYF.

This clonotype was seen a few times. The gene calls are TRBV7-2 and TRBJ2-3; D remains unclear. The CDR3 runs to 14 residues. V was clipped by 5 bases and J by 6 bases, with 15 bases between them. Germline CDR1 SGHTA, CDR2 FQGNSA. DNA for the CDR3: TGTGCCAGCAGCAGTCTCAACGTCCCCGATACGCAGTATTTT. Translation gives CASSSLNVPDTQYF.